Here is one T cell receptor beta chain with its context. This clonotype was observed a handful of times. Its binding antigen is unknown. No much larger clone is present one base from it, and per-base qualities are unavailable. Interpreted using the paper, the time point label stands for: 45 to 55 days after influenza vaccine administration. Library prep was done by RT-PCR. The sample was run on an Illumina HiSeq 2500. TCRdb's own reprocessing of the public reads used fastp at Q25 and MiXCR and kept productive beta chains. Every CDR3 protein is listed once, alongside the most common genes and DNA of its rows. In this sample the table shows around 500,000 distinct CDR3 sequences, approximately 11% of which occur a single time. The ten most abundant clones make up about 12% of the sample. This sample stems from a study of response to subunit inactivated influenza vaccine (dated by TCRdb to 2016 to 2018). For the wider study: To follow how T cells responded to a trivalent subunit inactivated influenza vaccine, the researchers relied on deep quantitative profiling of the T cell receptor repertoire. General study outcomes and caveats: According to the authors, only a limited number of new T cells may be recruited by each seasonal influenza vaccination.

The V end loses 3 bases and the J end loses 5 bases, and a stretch of 13 bases separates them. There are 14 amino acids in the CDR3, from cysteine to phenylalanine inclusive. Of the read, only the CDR3 DNA is kept; its 42 bases are in frame from base 1. Taken from the germline V gene, the CDR1 and CDR2 loops are SGHRS and YFSETQ. The rearranged chain carries TRBV5-1 and TRBJ2-3; no D gene is confidently identified. The receptor was isolated from a man between 45 and 60 years old who received an inactivated influenza vaccine. Donor details come from another sample of the same person, matched by shared clones. Here the sequenced sample was PBMCs from blood, taken about 40 days after vaccination. The nucleotide sequence is given as TGCGCCAGCAGCTCATCGGCGGCGAGAGATACGCAGTATTTT. Its translation reads: CASSSSAARDTQYF.